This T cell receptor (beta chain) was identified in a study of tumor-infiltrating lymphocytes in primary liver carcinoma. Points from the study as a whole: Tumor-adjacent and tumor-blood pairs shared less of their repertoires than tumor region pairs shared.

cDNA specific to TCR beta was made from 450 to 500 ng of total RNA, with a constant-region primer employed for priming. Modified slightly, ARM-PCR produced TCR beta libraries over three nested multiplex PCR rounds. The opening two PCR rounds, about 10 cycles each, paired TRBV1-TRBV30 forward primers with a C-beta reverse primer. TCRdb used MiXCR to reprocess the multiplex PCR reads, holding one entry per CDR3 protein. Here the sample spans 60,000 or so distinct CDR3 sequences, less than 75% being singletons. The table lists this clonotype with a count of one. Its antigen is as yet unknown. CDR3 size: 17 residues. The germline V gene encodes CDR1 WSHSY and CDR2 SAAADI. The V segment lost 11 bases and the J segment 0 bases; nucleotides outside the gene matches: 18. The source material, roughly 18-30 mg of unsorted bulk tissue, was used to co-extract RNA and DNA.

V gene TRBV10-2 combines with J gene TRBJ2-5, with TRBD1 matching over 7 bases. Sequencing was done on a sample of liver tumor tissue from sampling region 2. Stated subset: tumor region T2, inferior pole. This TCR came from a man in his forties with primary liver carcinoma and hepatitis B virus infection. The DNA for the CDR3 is TGCGCCGACAGTGACCTCCCAGGGGGACCGTACCAAGAGACCCAGTACTTC. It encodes CADSDLPGGPYQETQYF.